A single sample is the source of the 7 T cell receptor beta chains below, sequenced in a study of OX40 agonist ivuxolimab in advanced cancers. Data came from immunoSEQ multiplex PCR; TCRdb stores just in-frame clones and leaves some out. The data contain approximately 58,000 clones, roughly 77% of them singletons. The source material was CD4+ or CD8+ T cells sorted from blood, sampled in a trial of the OX40 agonist ivuxolimab. Receptors were obtained from an adult with an advanced solid tumor such as melanoma, head and neck, liver or kidney cancer.

The chain links TRBV6-4 to TRBJ2-1, with a weak D call TRBD2 (7 bases). The V gene's germline CDR1 is MRHNA and CDR2 SNTAGT. V lost 4 bases, J lost 4 bases, and 17 bases lay in between. The CDR3 runs 16 residues. CDR3 region: CASSGLGGRGYNEQFF. In DNA, the CDR3 is TGTGCCAGCAGTGGATTGGGAGGGAGGGGGTACAATGAGCAGTTCTTC.

This chain connects TRBV7-2 to TRBJ1-3; D ambiguous. The V and J ends lost 0 bases and 3 bases respectively, with 6 bases between them. The CDR3 extends over 14 amino acids. Germline V gene data show CDR1 as SGHTA and CDR2 as FQGNSA. The CDR3 bases are TGTGCCAGCAGCTTAGCAGGATATGGAAACACCATATATTTT. Protein sequence: CASSLAGYGNTIYF.

This clone was observed a single time. The chain uses TRBV28 and TRBJ1-6; TRBD1 matches at 9 bases. Germline CDR1 and CDR2: MDHEN and SYDVKM. Losses at the gene ends were 5 bases for V and 9 bases for J; bases not matched to a gene: 8. The CDR3 has 15 residues. CDR3 DNA sequence: TGTGCCAGCAGTCCCTGGGACAGGGTGTCTTCACCCCTCCACTTT. Translating gives CASSPWDRVSSPLHF.

The chain joins TRBV7-6 to TRBJ1-5; D ambiguous. This CDR3 has 13 residues. Germline assignment: CDR1 SGHVS and CDR2 FNYEAQ. Between the trimmed V and J ends, which lost 1 base and 4 bases, there was a span of 5 bases. The CDR3 sequence: CASSLEVNQPQHF. CDR3 bases: TGTGCCAGCAGCTTAGAGGTTAATCAGCCCCAGCATTTT. The full variable domain, rest sourced from reference TRBV7-6 and TRBJ1-5, is GAGVSQSPRYKVTKRGQDVALRCDPISGHVSLYWYRQALGQGPEFLTYFNYEAQQDKSGLPNDRFSAERPEGSISTLTIQRTEQRDSAMYRCASSLEVNQPQHFGDGTRLSIL.

The chain combines TRBV29-1 with TRBJ1-2; TRBD1 might be the D (6 bases). The CDR3 is 13 amino acids. Trimming left V 4 bases short and J 4 bases short, with 13 bases between. The germline CDR1 and CDR2 sequences are SQVTM and ANQGSEA. The CDR3: CSVGGGEGYGYTF. CDR3 DNA: TGCAGCGTTGGGGGGGGCGAGGGCTATGGCTACACCTTC.

This clone was counted only a few times. The genes are TRBV6-5 and TRBJ1-2; D gene ambiguous. V was cut by 10 bases and J by 8 bases, with 14 bases left in between. The CDR3 has 11 amino acids. Germline V CDR1 and CDR2: MNHEY, SVGAGI. The CDR3 loop reads CATRKGEGYTF. The CDR3 nucleotides are TGTGCCACAAGGAAGGGAGAGGGCTACACCTTC.

The rearrangement uses TRBV5-4 and TRBJ2-7; 9 nucleotides agree with TRBD1. Trimming took 2 bases from V and 6 from J; bases not matched to a gene: 3. The CDR3 runs to 13 residues. Germline CDR1 SGHNT, CDR2 YYREEE (reference sequence). The CDR3 is CASSLQGAAEQYF. The CDR3 DNA is TGTGCCAGCAGCTTACAGGGGGCGGCCGAGCAGTACTTC. Combining the CDR3 with reference TRBV5-4 and TRBJ2-7 gives the whole variable domain ETGVTQSPTHLIKTRGQQVTLRCSSQSGHNTVSWYQQALGQGPQFIFQYYREEENGRGNFPPRFSGLQFPNYSSELNVNALELDDSALYLCASSLQGAAEQYFGPGTRLTVT.